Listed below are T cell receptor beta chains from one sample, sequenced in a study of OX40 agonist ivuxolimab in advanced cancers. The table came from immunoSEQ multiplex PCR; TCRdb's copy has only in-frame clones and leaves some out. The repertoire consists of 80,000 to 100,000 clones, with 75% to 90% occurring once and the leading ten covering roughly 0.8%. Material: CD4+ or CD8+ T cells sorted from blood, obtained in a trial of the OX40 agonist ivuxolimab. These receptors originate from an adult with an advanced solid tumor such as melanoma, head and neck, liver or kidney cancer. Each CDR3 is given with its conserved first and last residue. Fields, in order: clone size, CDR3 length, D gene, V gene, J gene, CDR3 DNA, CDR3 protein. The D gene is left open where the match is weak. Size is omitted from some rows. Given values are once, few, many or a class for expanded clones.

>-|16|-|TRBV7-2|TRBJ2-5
TGTGCCAGCAGCTTAGCAGGGACTCGGGGACAAGAGACCCAGTACTTC
CASSLAGTRGQETQYF
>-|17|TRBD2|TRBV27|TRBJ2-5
TGTGCCAGCAGTTTATCCGGACTAGCGGGAGGTCAAGAGACCCAGTACTTC
CASSLSGLAGGQETQYF
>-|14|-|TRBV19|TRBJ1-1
TGTGCCAGTAGTATACGGATTTTAAACACTGAAGCTTTCTTT
CASSIRILNTEAFF
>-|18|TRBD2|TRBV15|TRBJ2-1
TGTGCCACCAGCAGAGTTAATTTGCGGGAGTCCCTCTACAATGAGCAGTTCTTC
CATSRVNLRESLYNEQFF
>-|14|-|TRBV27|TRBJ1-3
TGTGCCAGCAGTCCCAAAACCTCTGGAAACACCATATATTTT
CASSPKTSGNTIYF
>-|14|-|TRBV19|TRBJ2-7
TGTGCCAGTAGTATAGGGATCGCAACCTACGAGCAGTACTTC
CASSIGIATYEQYF
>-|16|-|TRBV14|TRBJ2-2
TGTGCCAGCAGCCAAGAACGGCAGTACAACACCGGGGAGCTGTTTTTT
CASSQERQYNTGELFF
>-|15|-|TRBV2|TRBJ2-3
TGTGCCAGCACCTTCGACAGAGCTAGCACAGATACGCAGTATTTT
CASTFDRASTDTQYF
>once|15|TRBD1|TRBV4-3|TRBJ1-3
TGCGCCAGCAGCCAGCAGGGGGCGACTGGAAACACCATATATTTT
CASSQQGATGNTIYF
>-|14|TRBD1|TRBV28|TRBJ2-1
TGTGCCAGGGTGAACGGGACAGACTACAATGAGCAGTTCTTC
CARVNGTDYNEQFF
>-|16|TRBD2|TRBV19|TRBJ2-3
TGTGCCAGTAGTCTACTAGCGGGAGGGTCCACAGATACGCAGTATTTT
CASSLLAGGSTDTQYF
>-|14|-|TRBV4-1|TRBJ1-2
TGCGCCAGCAGGGAATACAAGGGGACTCGCGGCTACACCTTC
CASREYKGTRGYTF
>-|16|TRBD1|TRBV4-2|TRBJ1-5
TGTGCCAGCAGCCAGGCTCCGACAGGGGATAATCAGCCCCAGCATTTT
CASSQAPTGDNQPQHF
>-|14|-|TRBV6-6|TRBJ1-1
TGTGCCAGCAGTTACTCTCCGATGGTGGCGGGAGCTTTCTTT
CASSYSPMVAGAFF
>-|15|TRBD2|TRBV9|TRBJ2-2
TGTGCCAGCAGCGTGCTAGCGGCGAACACCGGGGAGCTGTTTTTT
CASSVLAANTGELFF
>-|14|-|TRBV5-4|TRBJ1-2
TGTGCCAGCAGCTCTCCGACGGACCACTATGGCTACACCTTC
CASSSPTDHYGYTF
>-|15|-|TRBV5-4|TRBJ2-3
TGTGCCAGCACCCCCGGCGTCGGCCGCACAGATACGCAGTATTTT
CASTPGVGRTDTQYF
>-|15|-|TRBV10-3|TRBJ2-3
TGTGCCATCAGTGAAAAGGGGGGTCGCACAGATACGCAGTATTTT
CAISEKGGRTDTQYF
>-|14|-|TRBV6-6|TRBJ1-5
TGTGCCAGCAGTAGAGGGGACACCAATCAGCCCCAGCATTTT
CASSRGDTNQPQHF
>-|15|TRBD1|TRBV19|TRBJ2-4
TGTGCCAGTAGTCAGACAGGGGTAGCCAAAAACATTCAGTACTTC
CASSQTGVAKNIQYF
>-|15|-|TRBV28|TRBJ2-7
TGTGCCAGCAGTCCACCCGGGACAACCTCCTACGAGCAGTACTTC
CASSPPGTTSYEQYF
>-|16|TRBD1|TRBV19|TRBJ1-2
TGTGCCAGCATCTTCAACGGACAGGGAGGTAGCTATGGCTACACCTTC
CASIFNGQGGSYGYTF
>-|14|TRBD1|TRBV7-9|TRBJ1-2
TGTGCCAGCAGCTTAGTACAGGGGGCCCATGGCTACACCTTC
CASSLVQGAHGYTF
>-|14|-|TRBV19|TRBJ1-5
TGTGCCAGTGAAATCCGAGTTAGCAATCAGCCCCAGCATTTT
CASEIRVSNQPQHF
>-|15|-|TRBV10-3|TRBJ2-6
TGTGCCACCGTACAGGTCACCTCTGGGGCCAACGTCCTGACTTTC
CATVQVTSGANVLTF
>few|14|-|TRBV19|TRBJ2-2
TGTGCCAGTAGGCCGACGGCGAACACCGGGGAGCTGTTTTTT
CASRPTANTGELFF
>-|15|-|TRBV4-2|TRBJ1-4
TGTGCCAGCAGCCAAGATGAGGTAACTAATGAAAAACTGTTTTTT
CASSQDEVTNEKLFF
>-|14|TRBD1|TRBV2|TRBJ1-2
TGTGCCAGCAGTGACAGGGGGCGAAAGGATGGCTACACCTTC
CASSDRGRKDGYTF
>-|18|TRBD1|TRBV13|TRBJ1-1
TGTGCCAGCAGCTTAGCTATCCGCCGGACAGGGCTCTTTTCTGAAGCTTTCTTT
CASSLAIRRTGLFSEAFF
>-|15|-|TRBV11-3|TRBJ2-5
TGTGCCAGCAGCCCCCCAGGGGCCGGTAAAGAGACCCAGTACTTC
CASSPPGAGKETQYF
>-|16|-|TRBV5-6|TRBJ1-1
TGTGCCAGCAGCCGATACGACATGGGTCGGAACACTGAAGCTTTCTTT
CASSRYDMGRNTEAFF
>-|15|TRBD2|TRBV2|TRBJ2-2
TGTGCCAGCAGTGGGGGACTAGGGAACACCGGGGAGCTGTTTTTT
CASSGGLGNTGELFF
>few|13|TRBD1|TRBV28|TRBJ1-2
TGTGCCAGCAGTTGGACAGGGCCAGGGGGCTACACCTTC
CASSWTGPGGYTF